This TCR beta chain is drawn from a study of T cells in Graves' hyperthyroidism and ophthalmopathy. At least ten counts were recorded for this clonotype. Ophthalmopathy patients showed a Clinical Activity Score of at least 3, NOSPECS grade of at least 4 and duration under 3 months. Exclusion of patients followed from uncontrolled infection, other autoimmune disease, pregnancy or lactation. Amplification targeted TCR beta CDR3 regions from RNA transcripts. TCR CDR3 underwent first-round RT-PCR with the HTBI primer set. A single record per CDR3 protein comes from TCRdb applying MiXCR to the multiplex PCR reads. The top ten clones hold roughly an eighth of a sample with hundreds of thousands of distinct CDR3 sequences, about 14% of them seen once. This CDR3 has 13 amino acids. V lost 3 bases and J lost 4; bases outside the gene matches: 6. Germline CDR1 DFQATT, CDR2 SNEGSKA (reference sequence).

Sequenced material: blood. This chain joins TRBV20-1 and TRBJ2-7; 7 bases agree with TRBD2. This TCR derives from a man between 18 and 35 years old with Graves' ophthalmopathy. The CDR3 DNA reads TGCAGTGCTAGGGGGCAGGGAGGGTACGAGCAGTACTTC. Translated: CSARGQGGYEQYF.